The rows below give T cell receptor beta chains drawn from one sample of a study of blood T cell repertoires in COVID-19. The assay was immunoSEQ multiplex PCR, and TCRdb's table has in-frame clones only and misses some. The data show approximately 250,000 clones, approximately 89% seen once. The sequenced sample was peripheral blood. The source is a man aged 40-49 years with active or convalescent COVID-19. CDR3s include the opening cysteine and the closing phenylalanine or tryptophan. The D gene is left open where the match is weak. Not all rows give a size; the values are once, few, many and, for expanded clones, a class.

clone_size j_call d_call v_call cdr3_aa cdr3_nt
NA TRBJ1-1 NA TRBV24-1 CATVRERAFF TGTGCCACCGTTAGGGAGAGGGCTTTCTTT
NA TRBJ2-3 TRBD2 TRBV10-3 CAISGLAGGRGTDTQYF TGTGCCATCAGTGGACTAGCGGGAGGCCGGGGCACAGATACGCAGTATTTT
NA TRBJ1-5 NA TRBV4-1 CASSRPDRNQPQHF TGCGCCAGCAGCCGACCTGACAGGAATCAGCCCCAGCATTTT
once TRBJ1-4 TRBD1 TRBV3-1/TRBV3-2 CASSHRTGWEKLFF TGTGCCAGCAGCCACCGGACAGGTTGGGAAAAACTGTTTTTT
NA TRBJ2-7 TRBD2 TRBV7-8 CASSAASSGATYEQYF TGTGCCAGCAGCGCCGCTAGTAGCGGGGCAACCTACGAGCAGTACTTC
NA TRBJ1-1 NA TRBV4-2 CASSQESAEAFF TGTGCCAGCAGCCAAGAATCAGCTGAAGCTTTCTTT
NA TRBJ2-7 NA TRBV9 CASSPLGNHEQYF TGTGCCAGCAGCCCCCTCGGGAATCACGAGCAGTACTTC
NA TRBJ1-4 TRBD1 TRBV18 CASSRTAGGNEKLFF TGTGCCAGCTCACGGACAGCAGGGGGGAATGAAAAACTGTTTTTT
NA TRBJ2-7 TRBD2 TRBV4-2 CASSQALAGGAYEQYF TGTGCCAGCAGCCAAGCTTTAGCGGGGGGGGCCTACGAGCAGTACTTC
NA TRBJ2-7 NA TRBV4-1 CASSQERGSYEQYF TGCGCCAGCAGCCAAGAGCGGGGCTCCTACGAGCAGTACTTC
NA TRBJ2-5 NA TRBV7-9 CASSLAGAFRPGTQYF TGTGCCAGCAGCTTAGCGGGAGCTTTTCGTCCGGGGACCCAGTACTTC
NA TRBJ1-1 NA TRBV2 CASSVEGDTEAFF TGTGCCAGCAGTGTTGAGGGGGACACTGAAGCTTTCTTT
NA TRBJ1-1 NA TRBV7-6 CASSLDSGGGEAFF TGTGCCAGCAGCTTAGATTCGGGCGGGGGTGAAGCTTTCTTT
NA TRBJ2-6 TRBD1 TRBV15 CATSSGTGSGANVLTF TGTGCCACCTCTTCGGGGACAGGGTCTGGGGCCAACGTCCTGACTTTC
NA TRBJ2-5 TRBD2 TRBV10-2 CASSESAAGVRWETQYF TGCGCCAGCAGTGAGTCCGCAGCGGGAGTAAGGTGGGAGACCCAGTACTTC
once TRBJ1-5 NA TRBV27 CASSLEGGVGQPQHF TGTGCCAGCAGTTTGGAGGGTGGGGTTGGGCAGCCCCAGCATTTT
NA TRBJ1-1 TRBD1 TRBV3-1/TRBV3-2 CASSHYTGRVGTAEAFF TGTGCCAGCAGCCATTACACAGGGCGGGTAGGGACAGCTGAAGCTTTCTTT
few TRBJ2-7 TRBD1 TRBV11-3 CASSLTPGGEQYF TGTGCCAGCAGCTTGACCCCAGGGGGCGAGCAGTACTTC
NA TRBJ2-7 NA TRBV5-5 CASSFKTDSYEQYF TGTGCCAGCAGCTTCAAGACAGATTCCTACGAGCAGTACTTC
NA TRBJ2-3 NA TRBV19 CASRETGFRTDTQYF TGTGCCAGTAGGGAAACAGGGTTCCGCACAGATACGCAGTATTTT
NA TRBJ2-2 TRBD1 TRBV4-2 CASSLTGVGSGELFF TGTGCCAGCAGCCTAACAGGGGTTGGTTCCGGGGAGCTGTTTTTT
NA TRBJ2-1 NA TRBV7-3 CASRSAGQLSSYNEQFF TGTGCCAGCAGATCAGCAGGACAGCTAAGCTCCTACAATGAGCAGTTCTTC
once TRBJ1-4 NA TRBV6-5 CASSPTGDLREKLFF TGTGCCAGCAGTCCGACAGGCGACCTTAGGGAAAAACTGTTTTTT
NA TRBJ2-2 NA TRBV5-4 CASSSQFGGVNTGELFF TGTGCCAGCAGCTCCCAGTTTGGGGGCGTGAATACCGGGGAGCTGTTTTTT
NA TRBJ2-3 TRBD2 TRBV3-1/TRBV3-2 CASSHGDRGADTQYF TGTGCCAGCAGCCACGGTGACCGGGGGGCAGATACGCAGTATTTT
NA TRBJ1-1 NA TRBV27 CASSPRTGRGNTEAFF TGTGCCAGCAGCCCTCGAACAGGGAGAGGAAACACTGAAGCTTTCTTT
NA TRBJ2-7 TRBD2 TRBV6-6 CASSQTGRGDSYEQYF TGTGCCAGCAGTCAGACTGGGCGGGGGGACTCCTACGAGCAGTACTTC
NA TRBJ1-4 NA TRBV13 CASSLPGLNEKLFF TGTGCCAGCAGCTTACCAGGGTTGAATGAAAAACTGTTTTTT
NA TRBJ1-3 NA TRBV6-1 CASRDTGNTIYF TGTGCCAGCAGAGACACTGGAAACACCATATATTTT
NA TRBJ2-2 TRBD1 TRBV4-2 CASSPLVGTGNTGELFF TGTGCCAGCAGCCCCCTGGTTGGGACAGGTAACACCGGGGAGCTGTTTTTT
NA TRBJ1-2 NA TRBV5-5 CASSLQGLDYGYTF TGTGCCAGCAGCTTGCAGGGGTTGGACTATGGCTACACCTTC
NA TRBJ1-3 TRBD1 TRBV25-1 CASSEYFRDRFSGNTIYF TGTGCCAGCAGTGAATATTTCCGGGACAGATTCTCTGGAAACACCATATATTTT
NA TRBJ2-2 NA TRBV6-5 CASSLRSPGELFF TGTGCCAGCAGCCTAAGATCCCCCGGGGAGCTGTTTTTT
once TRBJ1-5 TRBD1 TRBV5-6 CASSFKGTGSQPQHF TGTGCCAGCAGCTTTAAAGGGACAGGGAGCCAGCCCCAGCATTTT
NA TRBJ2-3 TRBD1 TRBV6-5 CASQTGGDTDTQYF TGTGCCAGCCAGACAGGGGGTGACACAGATACGCAGTATTTT
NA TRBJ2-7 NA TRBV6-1 CASSEETSGSYEQYF TGTGCCAGCAGTGAAGAGACTAGTGGCTCCTACGAGCAGTACTTC
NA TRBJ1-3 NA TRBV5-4 CASSLGGSGHSSGNTIYF TGTGCCAGCAGCTTGGGGGGGTCGGGACACAGCTCTGGAAACACCATATATTTT
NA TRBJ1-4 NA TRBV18 CASSPPVEEKLFF TGTGCCAGCTCACCACCAGTGGAGGAAAAACTGTTTTTT
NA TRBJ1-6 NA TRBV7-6 CASSPSLMEISSYNSPLHF TGTGCCAGCAGCCCAAGCTTGATGGAGATAAGCTCCTATAATTCACCCCTCCACTTT
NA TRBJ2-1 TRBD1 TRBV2 CASTPNKQGKGNEQFF TGTGCCAGCACCCCGAATAAACAGGGGAAGGGCAATGAGCAGTTCTTC